The clone carrying this T cell receptor beta chain showed up just once. TCRdb keeps only in-frame clones here, not all; method: immunoSEQ multiplex PCR. The top ten clones hold 2% of a sample with some 94,000 clones, about 96% of them seen once. With 5 bases removed from V and 3 bases from J, the gap between germline ends came to 25 bases. This CDR3 comprises 18 residues. CDR1 is MDHEN and CDR2 is SYDVKM in the germline V gene. The data are from a study of OX40 agonist ivuxolimab in advanced cancers. The sequence derives from an adult with an advanced solid tumor such as melanoma, head and neck, liver or kidney cancer. V gene TRBV28 combines with J gene TRBJ1-2; a possible D gene is TRBD1 (5 bases). The sequencing here drew on CD4+ or CD8+ T cells sorted from blood, taken in a trial of the OX40 agonist ivuxolimab. The CDR3 reads CASSRRRLQVGEDYGYTF. The CDR3 nucleotides are TGTGCCAGCAGTCGGAGGAGGCTACAGGTGGGCGAGGACTATGGCTACACCTTC.